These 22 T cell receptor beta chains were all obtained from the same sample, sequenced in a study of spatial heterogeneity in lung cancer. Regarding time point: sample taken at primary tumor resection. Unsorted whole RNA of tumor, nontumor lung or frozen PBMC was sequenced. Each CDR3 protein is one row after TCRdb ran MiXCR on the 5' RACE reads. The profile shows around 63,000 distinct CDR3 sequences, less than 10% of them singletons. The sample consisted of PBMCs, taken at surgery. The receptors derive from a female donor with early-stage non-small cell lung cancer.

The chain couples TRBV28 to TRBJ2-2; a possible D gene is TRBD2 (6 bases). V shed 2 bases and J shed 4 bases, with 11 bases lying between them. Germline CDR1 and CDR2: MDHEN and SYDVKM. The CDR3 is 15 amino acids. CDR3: CASSLIGSGTGELFF. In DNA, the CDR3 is TGTGCCAGCAGTTTAATCGGGAGCGGCACCGGGGAGCTGTTTTTT. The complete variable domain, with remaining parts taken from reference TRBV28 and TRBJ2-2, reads DVKVTQSSRYLVKRTGEKVFLECVQDMDHENMFWYRQDPGLGLRLIYFSYDVKMKEKGDIPEGYSVSREKKERFSLILESASTNQTSMYLCASSLIGSGTGELFFGEGSRLTVL.

Written as DNA, the CDR3 is TGTGCCAGCAGCGTTATGGACAGGACATCCACCGGGGAGCTGTTTTTT. It encodes CASSVMDRTSTGELFF. The chain recombines TRBV9 with TRBJ2-2; 7 bases align to TRBD1. This CDR3 contains 16 residues. The V segment lost 2 bases and the J segment 4 bases; nucleotides outside the gene matches: 8. Germline CDR1 SGDLS, CDR2 YYNGEE.

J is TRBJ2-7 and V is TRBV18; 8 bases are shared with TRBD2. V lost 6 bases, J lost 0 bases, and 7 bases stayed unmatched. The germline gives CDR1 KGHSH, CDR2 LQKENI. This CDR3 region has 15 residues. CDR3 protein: CASSPTSASSYEQYV. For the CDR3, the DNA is TGTGCCAGCTCCCCGACTAGCGCGAGCTCCTACGAGCAGTACGTC.

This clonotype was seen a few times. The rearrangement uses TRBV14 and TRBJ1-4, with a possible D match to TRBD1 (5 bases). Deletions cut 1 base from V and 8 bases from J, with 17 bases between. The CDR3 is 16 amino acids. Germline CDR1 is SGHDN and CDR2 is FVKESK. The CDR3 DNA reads TGTGCCAGCAGCCAAGGGGAACAGGTCCTTCGGGAAAAACTGTTTTTT. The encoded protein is CASSQGEQVLREKLFF.

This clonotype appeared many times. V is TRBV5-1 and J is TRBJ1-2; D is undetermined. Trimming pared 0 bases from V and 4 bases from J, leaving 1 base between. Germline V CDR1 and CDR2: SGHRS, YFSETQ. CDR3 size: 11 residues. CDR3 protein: CASSLGYGYTF. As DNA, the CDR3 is TGCGCCAGCAGCTTGGGCTATGGCTACACCTTC. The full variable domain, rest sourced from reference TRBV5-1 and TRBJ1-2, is KAGVTQTPRYLIKTRGQQVTLSCSPISGHRSVSWYQQTPGQGLQFLFEYFSETQRNKGNFPGRFSGRQFSNSRSEMNVSTLELGDSALYLCASSLGYGYTFGSGTRLTVV.

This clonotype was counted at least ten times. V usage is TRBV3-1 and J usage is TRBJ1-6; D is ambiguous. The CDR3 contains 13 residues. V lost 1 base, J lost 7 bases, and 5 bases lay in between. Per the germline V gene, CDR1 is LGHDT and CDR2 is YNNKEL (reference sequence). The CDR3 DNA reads TGTGCCAGCAGCCAAGGGACCAATTCACCCCTCCACTTT. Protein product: CASSQGTNSPLHF.

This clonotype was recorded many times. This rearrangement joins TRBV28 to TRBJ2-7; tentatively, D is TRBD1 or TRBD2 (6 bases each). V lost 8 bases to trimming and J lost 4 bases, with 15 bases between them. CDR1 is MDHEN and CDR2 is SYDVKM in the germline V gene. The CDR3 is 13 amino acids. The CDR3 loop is CASGGTPGYEQYF. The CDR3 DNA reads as TGTGCCAGCGGAGGGACACCGGGTTACGAGCAGTACTTC.

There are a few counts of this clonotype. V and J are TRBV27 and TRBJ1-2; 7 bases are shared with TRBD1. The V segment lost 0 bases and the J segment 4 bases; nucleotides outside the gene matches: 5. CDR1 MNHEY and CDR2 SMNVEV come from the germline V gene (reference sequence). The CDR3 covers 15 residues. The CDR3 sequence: CASSLSRTGAYGYTF. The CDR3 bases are TGTGCCAGCAGTTTATCCCGAACAGGGGCCTATGGCTACACCTTC.

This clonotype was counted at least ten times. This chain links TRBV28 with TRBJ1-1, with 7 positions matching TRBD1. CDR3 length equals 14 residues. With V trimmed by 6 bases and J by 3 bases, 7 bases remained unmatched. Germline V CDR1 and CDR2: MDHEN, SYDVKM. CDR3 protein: CASRYPTGHTEAFF. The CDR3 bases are TGTGCCAGCAGATACCCGACAGGGCACACTGAAGCTTTCTTT.

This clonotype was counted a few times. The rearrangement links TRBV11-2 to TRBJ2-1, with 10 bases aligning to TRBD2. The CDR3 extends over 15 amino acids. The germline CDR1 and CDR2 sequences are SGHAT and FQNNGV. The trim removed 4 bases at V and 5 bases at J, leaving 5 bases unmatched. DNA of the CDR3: TGTGCCAGCAGCTCCCTAGCGGGAGCCCACAATGAGCAGTTCTTC. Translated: CASSSLAGAHNEQFF.

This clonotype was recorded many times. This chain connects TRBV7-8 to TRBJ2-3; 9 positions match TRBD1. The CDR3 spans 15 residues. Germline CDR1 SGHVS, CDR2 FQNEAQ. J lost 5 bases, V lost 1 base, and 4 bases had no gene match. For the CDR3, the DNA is TGTGCCAGCAGCTTAGAGGGACAGGGAATAGATACGCAGTATTTT. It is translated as CASSLEGQGIDTQYF.

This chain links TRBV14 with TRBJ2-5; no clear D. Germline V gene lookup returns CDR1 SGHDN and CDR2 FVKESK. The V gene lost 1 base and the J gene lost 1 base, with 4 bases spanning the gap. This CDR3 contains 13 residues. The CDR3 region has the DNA TGTGCCAGCAGCCAAGCGCTCCAAGAGACCCAGTACTTC. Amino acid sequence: CASSQALQETQYF.

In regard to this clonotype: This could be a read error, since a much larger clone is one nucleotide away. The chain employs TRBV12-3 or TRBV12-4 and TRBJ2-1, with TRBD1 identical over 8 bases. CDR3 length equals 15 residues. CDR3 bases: TGTGCCAACGGCCCGACAGGGGTCGCCTACAATGAGCAGTCCTTC. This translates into CANGPTGVAYNEQSF.

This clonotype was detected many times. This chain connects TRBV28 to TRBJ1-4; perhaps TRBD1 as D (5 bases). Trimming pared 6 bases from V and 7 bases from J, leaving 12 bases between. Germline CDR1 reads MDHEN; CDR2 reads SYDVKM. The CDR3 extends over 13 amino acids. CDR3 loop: CASRLGTTEKLFF. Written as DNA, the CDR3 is TGTGCCAGCAGATTAGGGACGACTGAAAAACTGTTTTTT.

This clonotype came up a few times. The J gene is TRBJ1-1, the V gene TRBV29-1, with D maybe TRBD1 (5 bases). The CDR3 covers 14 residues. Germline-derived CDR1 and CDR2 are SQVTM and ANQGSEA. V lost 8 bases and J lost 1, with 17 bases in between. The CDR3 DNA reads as TGCAGCTCCATGCAGGGAGGAACGAACACTGAAGCTTTCTTT. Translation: CSSMQGGTNTEAFF.

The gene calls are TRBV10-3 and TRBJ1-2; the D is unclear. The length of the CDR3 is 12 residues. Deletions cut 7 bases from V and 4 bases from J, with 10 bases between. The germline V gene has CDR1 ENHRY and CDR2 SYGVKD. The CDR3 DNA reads TGTGCCATCACCGGGAGAACCTATGGCTACACCTTC. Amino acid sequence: CAITGRTYGYTF.

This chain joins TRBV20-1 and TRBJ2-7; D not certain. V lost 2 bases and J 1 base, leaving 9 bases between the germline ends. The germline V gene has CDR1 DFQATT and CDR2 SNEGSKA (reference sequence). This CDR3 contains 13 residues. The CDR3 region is CSARSFRSYEQYV. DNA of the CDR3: TGCAGTGCTAGATCCTTTAGATCCTACGAGCAGTACGTC.

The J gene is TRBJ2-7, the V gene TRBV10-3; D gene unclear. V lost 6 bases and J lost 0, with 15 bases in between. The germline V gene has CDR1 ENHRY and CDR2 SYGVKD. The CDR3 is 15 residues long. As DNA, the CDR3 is TGTGCCATCAGCCGAGGAAAGGATTACTCCTACGAGCAGTACGTC. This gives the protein CAISRGKDYSYEQYV.

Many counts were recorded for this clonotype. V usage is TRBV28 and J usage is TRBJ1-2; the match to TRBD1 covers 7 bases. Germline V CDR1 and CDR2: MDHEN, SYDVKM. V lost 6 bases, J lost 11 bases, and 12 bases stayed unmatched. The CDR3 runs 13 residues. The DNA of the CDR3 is TGTGCCAGCAGCCCTAGGGGGCCCCCCACTTACACCTTC. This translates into CASSPRGPPTYTF.

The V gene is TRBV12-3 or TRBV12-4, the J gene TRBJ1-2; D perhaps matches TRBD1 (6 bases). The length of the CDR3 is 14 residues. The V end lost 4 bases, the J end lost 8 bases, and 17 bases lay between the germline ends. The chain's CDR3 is CASSSLGGRLGYTF. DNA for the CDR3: TGTGCCAGCAGTTCCCTTGGGGGGCGCTTGGGCTACACCTTC.

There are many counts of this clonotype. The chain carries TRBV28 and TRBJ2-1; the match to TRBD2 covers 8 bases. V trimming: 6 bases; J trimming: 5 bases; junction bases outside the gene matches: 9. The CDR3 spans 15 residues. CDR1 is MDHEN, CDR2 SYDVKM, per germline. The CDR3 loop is CASRASGLGDNEQFF. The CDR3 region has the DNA TGTGCCAGCAGGGCTAGCGGGCTAGGTGACAATGAGCAGTTCTTC.

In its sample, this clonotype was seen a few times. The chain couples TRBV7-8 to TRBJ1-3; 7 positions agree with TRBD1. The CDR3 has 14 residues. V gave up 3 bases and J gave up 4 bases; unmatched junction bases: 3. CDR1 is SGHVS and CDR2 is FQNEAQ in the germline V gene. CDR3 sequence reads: CASSFGQEGNTIYF. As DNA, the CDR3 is TGTGCCAGCAGCTTTGGACAGGAGGGAAACACCATATATTTT.